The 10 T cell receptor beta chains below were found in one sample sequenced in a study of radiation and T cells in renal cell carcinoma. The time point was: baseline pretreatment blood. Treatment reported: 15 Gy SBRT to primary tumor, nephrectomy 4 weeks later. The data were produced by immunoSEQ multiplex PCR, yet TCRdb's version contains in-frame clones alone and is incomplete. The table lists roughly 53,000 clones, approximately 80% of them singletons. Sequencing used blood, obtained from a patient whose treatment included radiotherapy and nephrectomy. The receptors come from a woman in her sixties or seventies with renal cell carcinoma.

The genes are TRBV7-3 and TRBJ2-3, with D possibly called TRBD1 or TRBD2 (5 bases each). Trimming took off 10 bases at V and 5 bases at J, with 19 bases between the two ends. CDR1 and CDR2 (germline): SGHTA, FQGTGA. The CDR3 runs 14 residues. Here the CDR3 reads CATSRGPEGDTQYF. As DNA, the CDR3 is TGTGCCACCTCTAGGGGACCCGAGGGAGATACGCAGTATTTT.

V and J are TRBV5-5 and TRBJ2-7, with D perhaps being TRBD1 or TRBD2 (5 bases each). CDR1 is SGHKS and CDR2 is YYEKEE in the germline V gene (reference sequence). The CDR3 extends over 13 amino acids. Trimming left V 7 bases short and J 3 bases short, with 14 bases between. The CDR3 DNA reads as TGTGCCAGCGAGGCCGGTGGGGGCTACGAGCAGTACTTC. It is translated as CASEAGGGYEQYF.

The CDR3 region is CASSSGTEQYF. The CDR3 DNA follows: TGTGCCAGCAGCTCCGGGACAGAGCAGTACTTC. V gene TRBV7-9 combines with J gene TRBJ2-7; TRBD1 might be the D (6 bases). The CDR3 sequence is 11 residues long. Germline lookup yields CDR1 SEHNR and CDR2 FQNEAQ (reference sequence). Trimming pared 4 bases from V and 7 bases from J, leaving 8 bases between.

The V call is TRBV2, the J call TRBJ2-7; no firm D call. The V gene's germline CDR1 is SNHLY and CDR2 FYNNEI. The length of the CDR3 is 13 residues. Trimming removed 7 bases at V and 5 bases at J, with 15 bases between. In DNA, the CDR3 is TGTGCCAGCACCCCCAGGCCTTCGGACGAGCAGTACTTC. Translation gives CASTPRPSDEQYF.

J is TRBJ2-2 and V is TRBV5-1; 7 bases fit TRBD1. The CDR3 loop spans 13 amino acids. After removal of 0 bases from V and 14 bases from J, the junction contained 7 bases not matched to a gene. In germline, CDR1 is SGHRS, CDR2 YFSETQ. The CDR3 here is CASSLAMTGSLFF. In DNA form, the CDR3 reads TGCGCCAGCAGCTTGGCCATGACAGGGAGTCTGTTTTTT.

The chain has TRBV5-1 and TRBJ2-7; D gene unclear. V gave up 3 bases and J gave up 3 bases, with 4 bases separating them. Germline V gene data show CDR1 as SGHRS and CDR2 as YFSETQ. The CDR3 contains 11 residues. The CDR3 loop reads CASSSDYEQYF. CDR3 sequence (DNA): TGCGCCAGCAGCTCTGACTACGAGCAGTACTTC.

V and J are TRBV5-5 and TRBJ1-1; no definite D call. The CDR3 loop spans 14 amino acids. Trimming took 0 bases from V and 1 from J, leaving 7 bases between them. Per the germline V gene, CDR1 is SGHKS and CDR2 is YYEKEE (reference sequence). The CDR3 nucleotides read TGTGCCAGCAGCTTGGGATGGGGGAACACTGAAGCTTTCTTT. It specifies CASSLGWGNTEAFF.

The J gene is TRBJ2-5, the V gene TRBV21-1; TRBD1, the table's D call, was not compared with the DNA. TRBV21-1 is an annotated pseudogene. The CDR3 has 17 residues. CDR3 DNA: TGTGCCAGCAGCCGAGTAAGCGAGAGGGGGCCACAAGAGACCCAGTACTTC. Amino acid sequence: CASSRVSERGPQETQYF.

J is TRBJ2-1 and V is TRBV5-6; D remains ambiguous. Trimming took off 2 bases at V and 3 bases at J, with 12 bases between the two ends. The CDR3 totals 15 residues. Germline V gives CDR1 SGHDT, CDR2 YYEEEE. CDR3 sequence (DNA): TGTGCCAGCAGCTTTTTCCTCAGTGGCTACAATGAGCAGTTCTTC. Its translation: CASSFFLSGYNEQFF.

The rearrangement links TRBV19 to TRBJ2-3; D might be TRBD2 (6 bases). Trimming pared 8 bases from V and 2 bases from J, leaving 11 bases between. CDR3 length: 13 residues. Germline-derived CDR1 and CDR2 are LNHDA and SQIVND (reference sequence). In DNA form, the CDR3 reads TGTGCCAGTGGAGGGAGCCTCACAGATACGCAGTATTTT. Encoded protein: CASGGSLTDTQYF.